This entry lists 13 T cell receptor beta chains sequenced from one sample in a study of T cell repertoires in cytomegalovirus infection. TCRdb processed the reads anew with MiXCR; each CDR3 protein has one entry. The table shows approximately 180,000 distinct CDR3 sequences, with approximately 19% occurring only once. Sequencing was carried out using PBMCs. These receptor sequences come from a human donor in good health (CMV status not recorded). Some clones in this sample may be carry-over from other donors' samples.

This clonotype was seen more than once but under ten times. The V and J genes are TRBV7-9 and TRBJ1-6, with TRBD1 identical over 8 bases. The germline gives CDR1 SEHNR, CDR2 FQNEAQ (reference sequence). J was trimmed by 10 bases and V by 5 bases; bases with no gene match: 13. This CDR3 is built from 16 residues. CDR3 residues: CASSPPGQGIGSPLHF. CDR3 DNA: TGTGCCAGCAGCCCGCCAGGACAGGGCATAGGGTCACCCCTCCACTTT. Full variable domain (outside the CDR3, taken from reference TRBV7-9 and TRBJ1-6): DTGVSQNPRHKITKRGQNVTFRCDPISEHNRLYWYRQTLGQGPEFLTYFQNEAQLEKSRLLSDRFSAERPKGSFSTLEIQRTEQGDSAMYLCASSPPGQGIGSPLHFGNGTRLTVT.

This clonotype was observed a few times. The chain links TRBV7-3 to TRBJ2-3, with TRBD1 matching 9 bases. V trimming: 2 bases; J trimming: 5 bases; junction bases outside the gene matches: 5. This CDR3 comprises 15 residues. Germline CDR1 SGHTA, CDR2 FQGTGA. The CDR3 DNA sequence: TGTGCCAGCAGCTTAGGGGACAGGGCCGGAGATACGCAGTATTTT. Protein: CASSLGDRAGDTQYF.

This clonotype was picked up many times. V gene TRBV7-2 combines with J gene TRBJ2-3; 10 bases fit TRBD2. Per the germline V gene, CDR1 is SGHTA and CDR2 is FQGNSA. There are 15 residues in the CDR3. After removal of 4 bases from V and 4 bases from J, the junction contained 5 bases not matched to a gene. CDR3 in DNA: TGTGCCAGCAGCTCCCTAGCGGGGGCCCCAGATACGCAGTATTTT. It is translated as CASSSLAGAPDTQYF.

This clonotype has just a few counts. The rearrangement uses TRBV5-6 and TRBJ1-6, with D possibly TRBD1 on 5 matching bases. There are 14 residues in the CDR3. CDR1 is SGHDT, CDR2 YYEEEE, per germline. Trimming shortened V by 4 bases and J by 7 bases, and 12 bases separated the two germline ends. The CDR3 DNA is TGTGCCAGCAGCCCCAGGGTCGGGAATTCACCCCTCCACTTT. Protein sequence: CASSPRVGNSPLHF.

This clonotype was seen a handful of times. The rearrangement joins TRBV10-3 to TRBJ1-1; D not resolved. The ends were cut back, 6 bases at V and 1 base at J, with 9 bases in the middle. The CDR3 loop spans 13 amino acids. Germline CDR1 and CDR2: ENHRY and SYGVKD. CDR3 region: CAISPGGNTEAFF. The CDR3 nucleotides are TGTGCCATCAGCCCTGGCGGGAACACTGAAGCTTTCTTT.

The V call is TRBV15, the J call TRBJ2-5; 8 bases fit TRBD2. CDR1 LNHNV and CDR2 YYDKDF come from the germline V gene (reference sequence). The CDR3 sequence is 17 residues long. V was pared by 0 bases and J by 0 bases, with 6 bases of the junction left unmatched. Here the CDR3 reads CATSRERSSGYQETQYF. The DNA of the CDR3 is TGTGCCACCAGCAGAGAAAGGTCTAGCGGGTACCAAGAGACCCAGTACTTC.

In regard to this clonotype: A much larger clone lies one base from this, so it may be a read error. The chain uses TRBV27 and TRBJ1-6; D is uncertain. CDR1 is MNHEY and CDR2 is SMNVEV in the germline V gene (reference sequence). V gave up 3 bases and J gave up 9 bases, with 15 bases separating them. There are 15 residues in the CDR3. CDR3 in DNA: TGTGCCAGCAGTTTCTCGGGTCCTCAGACTTCACCCCTCCACTTT. Its translation: CASSFSGPQTSPLHF.

On this clonotype: Possible read error: a much larger clone is one base away. This chain joins TRBV12-3 or TRBV12-4 and TRBJ1-4; TRBD1 matches 7 bases. The CDR3 loop spans 13 amino acids. CDR3 bases: TGTGACAGCAGCCAACAGGGGTCCGGGAAACTGTTTTTT. As protein: CDSSQQGSGKLFF.

This clonotype was seen more than once but under ten times. This chain uses TRBV12-3 or TRBV12-4 with TRBJ1-5; D call uncertain. Trimming left V 2 bases short and J 1 base short, with 12 bases between. This CDR3 contains 16 residues. CDR3 sequence reads: CASSLTFPDSNQPQHF. The CDR3, as DNA: TGTGCCAGCAGTTTAACTTTCCCAGACAGCAATCAGCCCCAGCATTTT.

This clonotype came up many times. The gene calls are TRBV6-2 or TRBV6-3 and TRBJ2-1; TRBD2 matches 10 bases. The CDR3 has 14 amino acids. V lost 8 bases, J lost 5 bases, and 6 bases stayed unmatched. Looked up from germline, CDR1 is MNHEY and CDR2 is SVGEGT. The CDR3 loop reads CASGTSAENNEQFF. The CDR3 DNA reads as TGTGCCAGCGGGACTAGCGCGGAGAACAATGAGCAGTTCTTC.

This clonotype was seen more than once but under ten times. V is TRBV11-2 and J is TRBJ2-7; D not resolved. The CDR3 consists of 14 residues. Germline V CDR1 and CDR2: SGHAT, FQNNGV. V was clipped by 0 bases and J by 2 bases, with 8 bases between them. The CDR3 DNA reads TGTGCCAGCAGCTTAGAATGGCAGACCTACGAGCAGTACTTC. Translated: CASSLEWQTYEQYF.

This chain links TRBV28 with TRBJ2-7; 12 bases agree with TRBD2. V lost 5 bases, J lost 2 bases, and 7 bases stayed unmatched. The V gene's germline CDR1 is MDHEN and CDR2 SYDVKM. This CDR3 spans 16 amino acids. The DNA of the CDR3 is TGTGCCAGCAGTCCGCGGCGACTAGCGGGAGCCTACGAGCAGTACTTC. Protein: CASSPRRLAGAYEQYF.

The chain links TRBV6-6 to TRBJ1-3; D uncertain. Germline V gene lookup returns CDR1 MNHNY and CDR2 SVGAGI (reference sequence). This CDR3 comprises 11 residues. Trimming cost V 5 bases and J 9 bases, with 8 bases left between them. The CDR3 is CASSAGGTIYF. In DNA form, the CDR3 reads TGTGCCAGCAGTGCCGGCGGCACCATATATTTT.